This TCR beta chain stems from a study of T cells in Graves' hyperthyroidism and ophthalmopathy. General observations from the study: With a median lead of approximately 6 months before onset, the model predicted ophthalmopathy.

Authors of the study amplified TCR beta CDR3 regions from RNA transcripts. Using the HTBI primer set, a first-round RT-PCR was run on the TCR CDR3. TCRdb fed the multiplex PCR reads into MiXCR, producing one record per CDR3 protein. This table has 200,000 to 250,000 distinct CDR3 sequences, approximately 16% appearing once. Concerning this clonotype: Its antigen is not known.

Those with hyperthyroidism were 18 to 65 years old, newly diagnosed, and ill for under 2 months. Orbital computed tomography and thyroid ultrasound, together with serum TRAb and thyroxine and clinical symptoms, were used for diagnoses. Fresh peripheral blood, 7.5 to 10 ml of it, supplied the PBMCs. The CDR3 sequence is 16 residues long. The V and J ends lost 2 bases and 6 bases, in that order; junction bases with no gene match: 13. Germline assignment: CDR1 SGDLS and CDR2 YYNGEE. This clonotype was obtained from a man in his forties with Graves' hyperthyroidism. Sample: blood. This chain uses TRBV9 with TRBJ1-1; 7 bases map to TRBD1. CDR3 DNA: TGTGCCAGCAGCGTCCGGACGGACGACAGGGTAGCTGAAGCTTTCTTT. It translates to CASSVRTDDRVAEAFF.